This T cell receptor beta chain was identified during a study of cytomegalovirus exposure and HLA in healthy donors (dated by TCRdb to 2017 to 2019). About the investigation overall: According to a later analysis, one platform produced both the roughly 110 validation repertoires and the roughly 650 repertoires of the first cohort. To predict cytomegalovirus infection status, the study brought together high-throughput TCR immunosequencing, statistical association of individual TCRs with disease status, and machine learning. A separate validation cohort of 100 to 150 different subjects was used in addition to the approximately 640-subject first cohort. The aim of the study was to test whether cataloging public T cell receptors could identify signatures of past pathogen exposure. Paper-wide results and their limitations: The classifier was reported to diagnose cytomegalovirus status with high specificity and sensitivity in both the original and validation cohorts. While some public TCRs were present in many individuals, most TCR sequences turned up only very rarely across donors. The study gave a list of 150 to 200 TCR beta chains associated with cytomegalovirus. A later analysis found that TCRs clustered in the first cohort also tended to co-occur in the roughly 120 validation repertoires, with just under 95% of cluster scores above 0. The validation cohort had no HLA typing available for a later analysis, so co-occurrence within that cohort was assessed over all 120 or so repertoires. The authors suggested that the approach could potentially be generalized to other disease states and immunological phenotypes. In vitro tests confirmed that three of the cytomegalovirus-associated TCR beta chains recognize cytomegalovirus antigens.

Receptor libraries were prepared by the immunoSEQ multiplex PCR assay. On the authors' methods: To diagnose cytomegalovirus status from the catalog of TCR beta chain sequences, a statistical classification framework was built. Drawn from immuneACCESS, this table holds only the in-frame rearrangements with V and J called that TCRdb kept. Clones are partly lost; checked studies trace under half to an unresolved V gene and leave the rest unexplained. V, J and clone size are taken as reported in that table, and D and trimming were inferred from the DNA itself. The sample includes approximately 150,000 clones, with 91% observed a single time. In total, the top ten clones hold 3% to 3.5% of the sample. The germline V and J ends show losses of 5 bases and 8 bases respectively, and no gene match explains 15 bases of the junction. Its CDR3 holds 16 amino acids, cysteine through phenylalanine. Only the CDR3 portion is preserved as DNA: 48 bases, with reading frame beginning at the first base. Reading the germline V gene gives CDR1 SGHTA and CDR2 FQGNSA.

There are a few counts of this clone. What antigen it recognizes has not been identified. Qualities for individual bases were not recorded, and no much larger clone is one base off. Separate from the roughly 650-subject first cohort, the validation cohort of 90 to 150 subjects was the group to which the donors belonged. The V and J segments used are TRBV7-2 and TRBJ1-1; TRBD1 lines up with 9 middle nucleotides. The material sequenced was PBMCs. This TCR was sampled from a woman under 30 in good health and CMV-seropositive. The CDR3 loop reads CASSMQWTGEEREAFF. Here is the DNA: TGTGCCAGCAGCATGCAATGGACAGGGGAGGAGAGGGAAGCTTTCTTT.